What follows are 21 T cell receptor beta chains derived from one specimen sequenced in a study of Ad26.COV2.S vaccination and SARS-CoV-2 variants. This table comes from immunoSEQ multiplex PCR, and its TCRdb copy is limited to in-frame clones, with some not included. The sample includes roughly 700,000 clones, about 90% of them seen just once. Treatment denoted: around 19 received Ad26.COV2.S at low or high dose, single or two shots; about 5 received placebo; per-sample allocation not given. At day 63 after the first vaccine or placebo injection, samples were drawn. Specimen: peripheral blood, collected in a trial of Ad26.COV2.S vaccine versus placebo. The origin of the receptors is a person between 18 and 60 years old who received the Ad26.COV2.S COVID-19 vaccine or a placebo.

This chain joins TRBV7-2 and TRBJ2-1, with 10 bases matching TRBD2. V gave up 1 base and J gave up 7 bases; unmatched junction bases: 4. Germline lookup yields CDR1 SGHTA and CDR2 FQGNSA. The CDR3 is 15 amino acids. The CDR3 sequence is CASSLELAGDNEQFF. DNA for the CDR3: TGTGCCAGCAGCTTAGAGCTAGCGGGAGATAATGAGCAGTTCTTC.

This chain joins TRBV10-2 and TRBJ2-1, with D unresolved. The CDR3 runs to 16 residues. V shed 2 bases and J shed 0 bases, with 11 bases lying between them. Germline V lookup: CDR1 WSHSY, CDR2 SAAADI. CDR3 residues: CASSEEDTSSYNEQFF. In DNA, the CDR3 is TGCGCCAGCAGTGAGGAAGACACGAGCTCCTACAATGAGCAGTTCTTC.

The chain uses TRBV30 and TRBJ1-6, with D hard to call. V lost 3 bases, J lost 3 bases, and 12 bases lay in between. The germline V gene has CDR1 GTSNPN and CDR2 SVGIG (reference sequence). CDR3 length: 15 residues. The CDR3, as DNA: TGTGCCTGGAGGGGTTGGATCATCTATAATTCACCCCTCCACTTT. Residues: CAWRGWIIYNSPLHF. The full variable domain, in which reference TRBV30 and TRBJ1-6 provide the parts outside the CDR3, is SQTIHQWPATLVQPVGSPLSLECTVEGTSNPNLYWYRQAAGRGLQLLFYSVGIGQISSEVPQNLSASRPQDRQFILSSKKLLLSDSGFYLCAWRGWIIYNSPLHFGNGTRLTVT.

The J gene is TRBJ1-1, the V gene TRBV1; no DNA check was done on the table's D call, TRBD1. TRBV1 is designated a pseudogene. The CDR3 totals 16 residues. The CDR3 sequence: CTSSQDRTARRTEAFF. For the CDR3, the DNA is TGCACCAGCAGCCAAGATAGGACAGCCAGAAGGACTGAAGCTTTCTTT.

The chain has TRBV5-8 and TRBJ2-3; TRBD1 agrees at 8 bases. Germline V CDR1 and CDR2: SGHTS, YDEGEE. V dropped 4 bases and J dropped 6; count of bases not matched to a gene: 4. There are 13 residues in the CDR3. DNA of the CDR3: TGTGCCAGCAGCGGCGGGGACAGGGATACGCAGTATTTT. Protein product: CASSGGDRDTQYF. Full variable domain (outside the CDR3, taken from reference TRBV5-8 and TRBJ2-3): EAGVTQSPTHLIKTRGQQATLRCSPISGHTSVYWYQQALGLGLQFLLWYDEGEERNRGNFPPRFSGRQFPNYSSELNVNALELEDSALYLCASSGGDRDTQYFGPGTRLTVL.

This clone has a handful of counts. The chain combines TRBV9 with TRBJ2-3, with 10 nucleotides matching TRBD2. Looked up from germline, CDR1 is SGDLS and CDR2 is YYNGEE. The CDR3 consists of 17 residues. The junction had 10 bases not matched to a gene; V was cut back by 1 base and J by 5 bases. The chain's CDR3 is CASSVKTSGYNVDTQYF. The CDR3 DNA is TGTGCCAGCAGCGTAAAGACTAGCGGGTATAACGTAGATACGCAGTATTTT.

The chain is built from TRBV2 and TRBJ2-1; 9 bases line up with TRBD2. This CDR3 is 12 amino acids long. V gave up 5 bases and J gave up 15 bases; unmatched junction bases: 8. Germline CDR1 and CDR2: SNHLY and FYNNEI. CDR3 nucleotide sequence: TGTGCCAGCAGTCCTAGCGGGGAGAATCGGTTCTTC. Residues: CASSPSGENRFF.

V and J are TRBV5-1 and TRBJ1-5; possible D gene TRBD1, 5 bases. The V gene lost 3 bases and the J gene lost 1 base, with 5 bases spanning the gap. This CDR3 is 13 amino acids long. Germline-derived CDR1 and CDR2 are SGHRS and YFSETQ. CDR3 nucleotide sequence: TGCGCCAGCAGCTGGGACAGCAATCAGCCCCAGCATTTT. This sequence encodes CASSWDSNQPQHF.

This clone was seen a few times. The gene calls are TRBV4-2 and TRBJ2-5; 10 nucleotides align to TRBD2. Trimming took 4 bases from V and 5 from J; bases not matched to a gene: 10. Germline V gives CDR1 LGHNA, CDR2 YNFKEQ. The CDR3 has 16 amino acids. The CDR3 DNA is TGTGCCAGCAGCCCAGGACTAGCGGCGGGCGGGGAGACCCAGTACTTC. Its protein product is CASSPGLAAGGETQYF.

The CDR3 sequence: CASSFAGGEPGELFF. DNA of the CDR3: TGTGCCAGCAGCTTTGCGGGAGGAGAGCCCGGGGAGCTGTTTTTT. This chain connects TRBV5-6 to TRBJ2-2, with 8 bases aligning to TRBD2. This CDR3 spans 15 amino acids. The J segment lost 6 bases and the V segment lost 2 bases, leaving 6 bases of the junction unmatched. CDR1 is SGHDT, CDR2 YYEEEE, per germline.

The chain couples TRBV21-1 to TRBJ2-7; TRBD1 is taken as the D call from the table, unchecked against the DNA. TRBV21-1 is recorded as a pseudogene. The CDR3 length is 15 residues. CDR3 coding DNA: TGTGCCAGCAGCAAAGCGCCAGGGATGCCCTACGAGCAGTACTTC. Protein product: CASSKAPGMPYEQYF.

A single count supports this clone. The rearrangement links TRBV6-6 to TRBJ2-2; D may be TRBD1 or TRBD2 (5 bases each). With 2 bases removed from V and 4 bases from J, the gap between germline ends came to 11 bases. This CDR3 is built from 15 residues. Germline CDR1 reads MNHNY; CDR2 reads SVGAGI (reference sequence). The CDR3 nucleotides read TGTGCCAGCAGTTACCCGGGGCAGGGCACCGGGGAGCTGTTTTTT. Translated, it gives CASSYPGQGTGELFF.

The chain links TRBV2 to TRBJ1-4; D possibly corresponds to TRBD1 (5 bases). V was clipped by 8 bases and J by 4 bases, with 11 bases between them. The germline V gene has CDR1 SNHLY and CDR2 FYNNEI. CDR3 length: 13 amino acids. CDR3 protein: CASGGTGNEKLFF. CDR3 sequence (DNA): TGTGCCAGCGGGGGGACCGGTAATGAAAAACTGTTTTTT.

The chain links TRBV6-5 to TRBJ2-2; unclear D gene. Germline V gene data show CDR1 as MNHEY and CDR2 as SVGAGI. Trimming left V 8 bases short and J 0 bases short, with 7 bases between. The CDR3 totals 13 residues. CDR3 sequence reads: CASGYTNTGELFF. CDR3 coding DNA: TGTGCCAGCGGGTATACGAACACCGGGGAGCTGTTTTTT.

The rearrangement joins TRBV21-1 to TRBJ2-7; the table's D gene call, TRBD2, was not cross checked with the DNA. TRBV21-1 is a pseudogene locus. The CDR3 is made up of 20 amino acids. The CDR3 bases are TGTGCCAGCCCCCAACTCTCACCTCGTCGGGGAGTCAGTTATCACTACGAGCAGTACTTC. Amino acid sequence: CASPQLSPRRGVSYHYEQYF.

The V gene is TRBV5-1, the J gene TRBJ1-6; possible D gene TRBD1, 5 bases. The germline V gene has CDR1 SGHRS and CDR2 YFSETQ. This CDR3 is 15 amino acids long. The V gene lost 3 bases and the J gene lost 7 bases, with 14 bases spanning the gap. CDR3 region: CASSSLGGGNSPLHF. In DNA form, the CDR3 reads TGCGCCAGCAGCTCCCTTGGGGGGGGAAATTCACCCCTCCACTTT. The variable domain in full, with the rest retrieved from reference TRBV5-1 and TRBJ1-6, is KAGVTQTPRYLIKTRGQQVTLSCSPISGHRSVSWYQQTPGQGLQFLFEYFSETQRNKGNFPGRFSGRQFSNSRSEMNVSTLELGDSALYLCASSSLGGGNSPLHFGNGTRLTVT.

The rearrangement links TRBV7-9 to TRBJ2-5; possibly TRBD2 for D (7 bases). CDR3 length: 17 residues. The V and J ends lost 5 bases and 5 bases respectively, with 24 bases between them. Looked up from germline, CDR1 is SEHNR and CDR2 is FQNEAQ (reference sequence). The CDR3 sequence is CASSLLRPGGQKETQYF. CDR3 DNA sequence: TGTGCCAGCAGCCTTCTACGACCGGGGGGCCAGAAGGAGACCCAGTACTTC.

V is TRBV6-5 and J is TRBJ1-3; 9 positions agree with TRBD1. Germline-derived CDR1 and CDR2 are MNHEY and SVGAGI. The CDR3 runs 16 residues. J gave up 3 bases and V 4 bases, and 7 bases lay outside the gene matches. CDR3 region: CASSSPGTGYGNTIYF. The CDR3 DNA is TGTGCCAGCAGTTCACCCGGGACAGGGTATGGAAACACCATATATTTT.

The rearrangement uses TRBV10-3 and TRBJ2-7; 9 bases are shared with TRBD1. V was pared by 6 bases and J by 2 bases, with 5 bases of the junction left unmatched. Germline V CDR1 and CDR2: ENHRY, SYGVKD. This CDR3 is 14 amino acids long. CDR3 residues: CAIRAGTGTYEQYF. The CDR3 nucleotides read TGTGCCATCAGGGCCGGGACAGGGACCTACGAGCAGTACTTC.

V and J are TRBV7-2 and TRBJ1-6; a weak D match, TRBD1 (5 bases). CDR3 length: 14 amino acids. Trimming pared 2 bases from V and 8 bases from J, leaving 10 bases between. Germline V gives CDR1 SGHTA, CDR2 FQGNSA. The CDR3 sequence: CASSLRGGDSPLHF. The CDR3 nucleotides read TGTGCCAGCAGCTTAAGGGGAGGAGATTCACCCCTCCACTTT.

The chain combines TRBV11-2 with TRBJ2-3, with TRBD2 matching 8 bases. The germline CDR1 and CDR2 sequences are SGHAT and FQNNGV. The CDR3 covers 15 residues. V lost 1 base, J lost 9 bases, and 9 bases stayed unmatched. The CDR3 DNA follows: TGTGCCAGCAGCTTAGGGCGGGGGGCGATGGACACGCAGTATTTT. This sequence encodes CASSLGRGAMDTQYF.